The sequence of this TCR beta chain was determined in a study of blood T cell repertoires in COVID-19. Germline CDR1 reads SGHAT; CDR2 reads FQNNGV. This CDR3 has 14 residues. The V end was cut by 5 bases, the J end by 0 bases, with 10 bases between. Recovery meant two consecutive negative NP/OP PCR tests, professional clearance, or resolved symptoms. TCRdb keeps only in-frame clones here, not all; method: immunoSEQ multiplex PCR. This repertoire shows 300,000 or so clones, over 75% found once; its top ten account for more than 0.8%. The source of this sequence is a woman aged 25 to 45 who had recovered from COVID-19. This chain uses TRBV11-2 with TRBJ1-2; possible D gene TRBD1, 5 bases. The sequenced sample consisted of PBMCs or T cells enriched from blood (not recorded which). The CDR3 reads CASSRTLANYGYTF. CDR3 DNA sequence: TGTGCCAGCAGCCGGACATTAGCTAACTATGGCTACACCTTC.